The 17 T cell receptor beta chains presented below share a single source sample, sequenced in a study of cytomegalovirus exposure and HLA in healthy donors (dated by TCRdb to 2016 to 2017). Libraries came from the immunoSEQ multiplex PCR assay. The multiplex PCR relied on a mix of 60 forward primers for TCR Vbeta segments and 13 reverse primers for TCR Jbeta segments. Not all clones reach the TCRdb copy of this immuneACCESS table, which keeps in-frame sequences only. Checked studies attribute under half of the gap to unresolved V genes and leave the rest unexplained. Recorded for this sample are around 170,000 clones; less than 80% of them occurred a single time. More than 0.55% of the sample rests with the top ten. Sequenced input: PBMCs. These receptors originate from a woman aged 40 to 49 in good health and CMV-seronegative.

The chain is built from TRBV19 and TRBJ2-5, with D perhaps matching TRBD1 (6 bases). V was pared by 5 bases and J by 5 bases, with 9 bases between. The germline V gene encodes CDR1 LNHDA and CDR2 SQIVND (reference sequence). This CDR3 has 12 amino acids. CDR3 nucleotides: TGTGCCAGTAGTTTCCAGGGGGAGACCCAGTACTTC. Its translation is CASSFQGETQYF.

This sequence joins TRBV21-1 and TRBJ1-3; the table gives TRBD1 as D, unverified against the DNA. TRBV21-1 is flagged as a pseudogene. The CDR3 covers 9 residues. CDR3 sequence: CASSTTPYF. In DNA form, the CDR3 reads TGTGCCAGCAGCACGACACCGTATTTT.

This clone was found a few times. This chain links TRBV29-1 with TRBJ2-2, with TRBD2 matching 8 bases. V shed 5 bases and J 1 base; nucleotides not matched to a gene: 9. CDR3 length: 16 amino acids. Germline values: CDR1 SQVTM, CDR2 ANQGSEA. In nucleotides, the CDR3 is TGCAGCGTTTCCGGGAGGGGCAGTTTGAACACCGGGGAGCTGTTTTTT. As protein: CSVSGRGSLNTGELFF.

In its sample, this clone was seen once. CDR3 DNA sequence: TGTGCCAGCAGAAGACAGGCTATGAACACTGAAGCTTTCTTT. Its protein is CASRRQAMNTEAFF. The V gene is TRBV27, the J gene TRBJ1-1, with a possible D match to TRBD1 (6 bases). The CDR3 covers 14 residues. The V gene lost 6 bases and the J gene lost 0 bases, with 11 bases spanning the gap. Germline CDR1 reads MNHEY; CDR2 reads SMNVEV (reference sequence).

The V and J genes are TRBV6-5 and TRBJ2-2; 7 positions agree with TRBD1. There are 15 residues in the CDR3. The J segment lost 2 bases and the V segment lost 7 bases, leaving 7 bases of the junction unmatched. Germline loops: CDR1 MNHEY, CDR2 SVGAGI. This CDR3 reads CASTRTGDNTGELFF. For the CDR3, the DNA is TGTGCCAGCACCCGCACAGGGGATAACACCGGGGAGCTGTTTTTT.

V is TRBV5-6 and J is TRBJ1-1, with 7 bases matching TRBD1. In germline, CDR1 is SGHDT, CDR2 YYEEEE. After removal of 3 bases from V and 4 bases from J, the junction contained 3 bases not matched to a gene. The CDR3 consists of 13 residues. CDR3 in amino acids: CASSSTGVTEAFF. The DNA for the CDR3 is TGTGCCAGCAGCTCAACAGGGGTCACTGAAGCTTTCTTT. Full variable domain (missing parts from reference TRBV5-6 and TRBJ1-1): DAGVTQSPTHLIKTRGQQVTLRCSPKSGHDTVSWYQQALGQGPQFIFQYYEEEERQRGNFPDRFSGHQFPNYSSELNVNALLLGDSALYLCASSSTGVTEAFFGQGTRLTVV.

The CDR3 here is CASSLSVQGWSPLHF. In DNA, the CDR3 is TGTGCCAGCAGTTTATCGGTTCAGGGATGGTCACCCCTCCACTTT. V and J are TRBV27 and TRBJ1-6; tentatively, D is TRBD1 (5 bases). CDR1 is MNHEY and CDR2 is SMNVEV in the germline V gene (reference sequence). This CDR3 contains 15 residues. V was trimmed by 0 bases and J by 10 bases, leaving 13 bases between them.

This clone was counted only a few times. The chain employs TRBV6-1 and TRBJ1-1, with D perhaps matching TRBD1 (6 bases). Germline V gene data show CDR1 as MNHNS and CDR2 as SASEGT. V was trimmed by 5 bases and J by 5 bases, leaving 12 bases between them. The CDR3 contains 13 residues. CDR3 nucleotides: TGTGCCAGCAGTTCCACTAGGGGGACTGAAGCTTTCTTT. As protein: CASSSTRGTEAFF.

The chain has TRBV7-8 and TRBJ1-1; D not certain. Germline V gene lookup returns CDR1 SGHVS and CDR2 FQNEAQ. This CDR3 spans 16 amino acids. Trimming took 1 base from V and 5 from J, leaving 17 bases between them. CDR3 loop: CASSLGSFLIRTEAFF. The CDR3 DNA reads as TGTGCCAGCAGCTTAGGGAGCTTTTTGATTCGAACTGAAGCTTTCTTT.

The gene calls are TRBV19 and TRBJ2-2, with TRBD1 matching over 7 bases. In germline, CDR1 is LNHDA, CDR2 SQIVND (reference sequence). The CDR3 spans 18 residues. V lost 8 bases, J lost 0 bases, and 15 bases stayed unmatched. DNA of the CDR3: TGTGCCAGTTCTAAACGGCACGGAACAGGGGCGAACACCGGGGAGCTGTTTTTT. It translates to CASSKRHGTGANTGELFF.

The V gene is TRBV5-4, the J gene TRBJ1-5; 7 bases map to TRBD1. Trimming took 4 bases from V and 0 from J; bases not matched to a gene: 1. This CDR3 has 14 amino acids. Per the germline V gene, CDR1 is SGHNT and CDR2 is YYREEE (reference sequence). This CDR3 reads CASSHRGSNQPQHF. Written as DNA, the CDR3 is TGTGCCAGCAGCCACAGGGGTAGCAATCAGCCCCAGCATTTT.

This clone was counted between two and nine times. The chain is built from TRBV5-1 and TRBJ1-2, with 7 bases matching TRBD1. Germline V gene data show CDR1 as SGHRS and CDR2 as YFSETQ. There are 14 residues in the CDR3. J gave up 3 bases and V 0 bases, and 2 bases lay outside the gene matches. The CDR3 sequence is CASSLGTGHYGYTF. The DNA for the CDR3 is TGCGCCAGCAGCTTGGGGACAGGCCACTATGGCTACACCTTC.

The J gene is TRBJ1-1, the V gene TRBV6-5; 10 bases match TRBD1. Germline V lookup: CDR1 MNHEY, CDR2 SVGAGI. The CDR3 contains 16 residues. V shed 0 bases, J shed 3 bases, and the junction held 4 bases outside the gene matches. CDR3 in amino acids: CASSYSGDRGDTEAFF. CDR3 coding DNA: TGTGCCAGCAGTTACTCGGGGGACAGGGGTGACACTGAAGCTTTCTTT.

The gene calls are TRBV5-6 and TRBJ2-1; 7 nucleotides line up with TRBD2. The germline V gene encodes CDR1 SGHDT and CDR2 YYEEEE. There are 16 residues in the CDR3. Trimming took 0 bases from V and 4 from J; bases not matched to a gene: 7. Here the CDR3 reads CASSLVPAGTYNEQFF. CDR3 in DNA: TGTGCCAGCAGCTTGGTCCCAGCGGGGACTTACAATGAGCAGTTCTTC.

This chain joins TRBV5-1 and TRBJ2-5; D not resolved. The CDR3 length is 13 residues. Trimming shortened V by 4 bases and J by 4 bases, and 11 bases separated the two germline ends. Germline values: CDR1 SGHRS, CDR2 YFSETQ. The CDR3 reads CASSQAPGETQYF. The DNA for the CDR3 is TGCGCCAGCAGCCAAGCCCCGGGAGAGACCCAGTACTTC.

The J gene is TRBJ2-1, the V gene TRBV28; 7 nucleotides align to TRBD1. The CDR3 is 16 residues long. The germline gives CDR1 MDHEN, CDR2 SYDVKM. With 3 bases clipped from V and 5 bases from J, the junction kept 10 bases outside the gene matches. Here the CDR3 DNA reads TGTGCCAGCAGTTTCTCTAGGGACAGAGTAAACAATGAGCAGTTCTTC. Translating it yields CASSFSRDRVNNEQFF.

This chain connects TRBV5-1 to TRBJ1-1; TRBD1 agrees at 12 bases. The CDR3 is 17 amino acids. The trim removed 4 bases at V and 4 bases at J, leaving 11 bases unmatched. Germline V gene sequence: CDR1 SGHRS, CDR2 YFSETQ. Here the CDR3 DNA reads TGCGCCAGCAGCAGGGGACAGGGGGCCAGGGGGGGCACTGAAGCTTTCTTT. Translated: CASSRGQGARGGTEAFF.